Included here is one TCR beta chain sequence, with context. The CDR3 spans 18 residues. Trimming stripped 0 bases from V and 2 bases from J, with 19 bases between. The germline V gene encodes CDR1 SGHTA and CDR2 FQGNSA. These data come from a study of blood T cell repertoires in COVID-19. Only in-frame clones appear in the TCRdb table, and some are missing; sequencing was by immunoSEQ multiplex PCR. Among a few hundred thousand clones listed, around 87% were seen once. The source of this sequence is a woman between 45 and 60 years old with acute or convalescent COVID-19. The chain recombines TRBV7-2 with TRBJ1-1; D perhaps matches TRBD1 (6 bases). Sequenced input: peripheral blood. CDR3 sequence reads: CASSLAPWGRGFNTEAFF. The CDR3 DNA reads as TGTGCCAGCAGCTTAGCGCCATGGGGGCGGGGGTTCAACACTGAAGCTTTCTTT.